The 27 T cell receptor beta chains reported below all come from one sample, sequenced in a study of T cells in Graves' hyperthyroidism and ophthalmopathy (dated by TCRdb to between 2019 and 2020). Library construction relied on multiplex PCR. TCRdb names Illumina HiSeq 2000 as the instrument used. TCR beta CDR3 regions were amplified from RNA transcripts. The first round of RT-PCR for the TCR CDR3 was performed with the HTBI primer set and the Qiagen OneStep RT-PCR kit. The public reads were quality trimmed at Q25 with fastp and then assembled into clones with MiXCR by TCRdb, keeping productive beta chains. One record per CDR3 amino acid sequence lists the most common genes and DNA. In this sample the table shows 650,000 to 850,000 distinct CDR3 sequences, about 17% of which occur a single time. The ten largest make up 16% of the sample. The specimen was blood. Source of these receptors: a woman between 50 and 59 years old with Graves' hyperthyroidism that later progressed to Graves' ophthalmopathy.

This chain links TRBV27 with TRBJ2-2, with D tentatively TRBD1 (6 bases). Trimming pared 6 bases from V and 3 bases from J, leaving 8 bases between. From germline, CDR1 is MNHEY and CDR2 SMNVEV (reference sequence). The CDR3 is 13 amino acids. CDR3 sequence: CASSEGDTGELFF. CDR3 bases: TGTGCCAGCAGCGAGGGGGACACCGGGGAGCTGTTTTTT.

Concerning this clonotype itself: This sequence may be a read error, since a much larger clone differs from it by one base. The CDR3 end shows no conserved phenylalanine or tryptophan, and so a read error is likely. CDR3: CAGSPGRGWTHEQYL. The DNA for the CDR3 is TGTGCCGGAAGTCCCGGAAGGGGGTGGACCCACGAGCAGTACCTC. The gene calls are TRBV30 and TRBJ2-7, with D possibly being TRBD1 (6 bases). Germline CDR1 is GTSNPN and CDR2 is SVGIG (reference sequence). This CDR3 has 15 residues. V dropped 8 bases and J dropped 5 bases, with 25 bases sitting between them.

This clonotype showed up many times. This chain's CDR3 is CASSPGNVEVGYTF. CDR3 DNA sequence: TGTGCCAGCAGCCCAGGGAACGTAGAGGTTGGCTACACCTTC. The V call is TRBV3-1, the J call TRBJ1-2; D is possibly TRBD1 (5 bases). This CDR3 is 14 amino acids long. Germline-derived CDR1 and CDR2 are LGHDT and YNNKEL (reference sequence). V lost 4 bases to trimming and J lost 7 bases, with 16 bases between them.

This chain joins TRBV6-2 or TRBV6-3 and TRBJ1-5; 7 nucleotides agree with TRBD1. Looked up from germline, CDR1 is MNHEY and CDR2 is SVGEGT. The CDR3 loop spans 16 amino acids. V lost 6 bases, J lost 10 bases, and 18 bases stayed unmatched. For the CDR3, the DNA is TGTGCCAGCAGACCCACGGGGCAGGGGGGATCGGGACCCCAGCATTTT. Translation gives CASRPTGQGGSGPQHF.

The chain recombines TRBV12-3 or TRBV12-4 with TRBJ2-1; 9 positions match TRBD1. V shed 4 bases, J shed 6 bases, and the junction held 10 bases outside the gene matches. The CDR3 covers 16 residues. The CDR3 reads CASSWAGTGIGNEQFF. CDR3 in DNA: TGTGCCAGCAGTTGGGCCGGGACAGGGATCGGCAATGAGCAGTTCTTC.

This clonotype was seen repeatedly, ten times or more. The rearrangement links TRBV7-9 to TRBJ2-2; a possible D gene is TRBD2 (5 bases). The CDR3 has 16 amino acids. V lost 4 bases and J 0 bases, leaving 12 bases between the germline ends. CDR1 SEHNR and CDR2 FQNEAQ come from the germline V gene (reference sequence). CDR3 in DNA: TGTGCCAGCAGCTCTGAGGGCGGAACGAACACCGGGGAGCTGTTTTTT. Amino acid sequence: CASSSEGGTNTGELFF.

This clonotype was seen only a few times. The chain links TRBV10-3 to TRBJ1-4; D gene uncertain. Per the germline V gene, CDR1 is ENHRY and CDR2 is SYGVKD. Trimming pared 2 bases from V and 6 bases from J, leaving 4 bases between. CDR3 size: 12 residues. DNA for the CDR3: TGTGCCATCAGTGAGACGGATGAAAAACTGTTTTTT. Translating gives CAISETDEKLFF.

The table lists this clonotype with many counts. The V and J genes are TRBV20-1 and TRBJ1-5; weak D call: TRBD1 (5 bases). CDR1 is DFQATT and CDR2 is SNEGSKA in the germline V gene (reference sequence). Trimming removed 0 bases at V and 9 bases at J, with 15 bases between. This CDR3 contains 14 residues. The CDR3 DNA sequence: TGCAGTGCTAGAGACCCCAGGGACCCCGGGCCCCAGCATTTT. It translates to CSARDPRDPGPQHF.

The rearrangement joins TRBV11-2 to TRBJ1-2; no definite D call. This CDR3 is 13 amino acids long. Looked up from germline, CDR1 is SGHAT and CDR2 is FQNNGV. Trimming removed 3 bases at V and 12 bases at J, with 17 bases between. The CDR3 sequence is CASSFFNGRSDTF. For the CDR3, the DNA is TGTGCCAGCAGCTTTTTCAATGGCAGGTCTGACACCTTC.

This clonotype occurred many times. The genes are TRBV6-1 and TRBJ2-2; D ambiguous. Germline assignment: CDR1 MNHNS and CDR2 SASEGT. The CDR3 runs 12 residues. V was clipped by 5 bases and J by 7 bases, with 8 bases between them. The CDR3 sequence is CASSWEVGELFF. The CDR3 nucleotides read TGTGCCAGCAGTTGGGAAGTCGGGGAGCTGTTTTTT.

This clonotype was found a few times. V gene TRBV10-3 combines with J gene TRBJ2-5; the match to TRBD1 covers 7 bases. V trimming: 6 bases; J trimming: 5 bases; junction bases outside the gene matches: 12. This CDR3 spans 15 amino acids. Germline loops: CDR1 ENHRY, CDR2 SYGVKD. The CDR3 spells CAIRKGQAIRETQYF. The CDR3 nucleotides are TGTGCCATCAGGAAAGGACAGGCGATACGGGAGACCCAGTACTTC.

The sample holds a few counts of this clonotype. For the CDR3, the DNA is TGTGCCAGTAGTATTCCTCGCAAGGGTGGGAGTCCCCGCACTGAAGCTTTCTTT. Amino acids: CASSIPRKGGSPRTEAFF. The V and J genes are TRBV19 and TRBJ1-1; D ambiguous. Germline assignment: CDR1 LNHDA and CDR2 SQIVND (reference sequence). The CDR3 is 18 residues long. V was cut by 3 bases and J by 4 bases, with 24 bases left in between.

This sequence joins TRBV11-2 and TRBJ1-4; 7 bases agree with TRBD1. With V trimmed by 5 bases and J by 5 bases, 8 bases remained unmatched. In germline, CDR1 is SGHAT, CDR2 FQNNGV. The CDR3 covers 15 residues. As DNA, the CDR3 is TGTGCCAGCAGCGATAAAGGGGGCGCCAATGAAAAACTGTTTTTT. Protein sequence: CASSDKGGANEKLFF.

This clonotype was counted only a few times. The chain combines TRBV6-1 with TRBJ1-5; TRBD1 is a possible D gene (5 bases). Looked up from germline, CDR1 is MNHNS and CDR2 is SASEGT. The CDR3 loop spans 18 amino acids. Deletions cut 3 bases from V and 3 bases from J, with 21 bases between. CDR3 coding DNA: TGTGCCAGCAGTGATTCTGCCCGGGGACTGAGAAACAATCAGCCCCAGCATTTT. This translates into CASSDSARGLRNNQPQHF.

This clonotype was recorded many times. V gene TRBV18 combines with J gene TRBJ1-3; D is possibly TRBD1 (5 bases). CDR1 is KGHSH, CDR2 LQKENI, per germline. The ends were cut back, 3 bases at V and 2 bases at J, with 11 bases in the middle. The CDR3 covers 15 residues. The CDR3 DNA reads TGTGCCAGCTCACCTGGAGGGGCAACTGGAAACACCATATATTTT. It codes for CASSPGGATGNTIYF.

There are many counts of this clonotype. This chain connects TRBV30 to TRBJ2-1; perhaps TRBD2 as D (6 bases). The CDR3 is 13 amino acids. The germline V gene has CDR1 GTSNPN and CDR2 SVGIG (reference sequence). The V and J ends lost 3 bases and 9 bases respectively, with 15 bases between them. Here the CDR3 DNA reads TGTGCCTGGAGCACCTTACTAGCCACTGAGCAGTTCTTC. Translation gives CAWSTLLATEQFF.

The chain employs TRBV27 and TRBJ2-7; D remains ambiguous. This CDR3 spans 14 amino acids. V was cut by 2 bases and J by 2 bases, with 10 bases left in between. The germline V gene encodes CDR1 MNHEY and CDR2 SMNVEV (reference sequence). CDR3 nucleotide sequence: TGTGCCAGCAGTTTACCTGACAAACCCTACGAGCAGTACTTC. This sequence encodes CASSLPDKPYEQYF.

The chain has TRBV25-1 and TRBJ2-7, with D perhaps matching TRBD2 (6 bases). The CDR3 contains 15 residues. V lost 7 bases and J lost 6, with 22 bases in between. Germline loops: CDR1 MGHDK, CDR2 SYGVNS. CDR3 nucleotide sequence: TGTGCCAGCATCCGGCAGGGTCGGGGGAGGTGCGAGCAGTACTTC. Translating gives CASIRQGRGRCEQYF.

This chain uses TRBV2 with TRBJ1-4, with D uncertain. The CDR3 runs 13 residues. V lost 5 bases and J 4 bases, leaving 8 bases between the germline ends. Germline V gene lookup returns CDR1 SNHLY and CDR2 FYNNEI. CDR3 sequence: CASSRIRNEKLFF. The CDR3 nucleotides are TGTGCCAGCAGTCGAATCCGTAATGAAAAACTGTTTTTT. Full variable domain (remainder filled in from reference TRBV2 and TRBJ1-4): EPEVTQTPSHQVTQMGQEVILRCVPISNHLYFYWYRQILGQKVEFLVSFYNNEISEKSEIFDDQFSVERPDGSNFTLKIRSTKLEDSAMYFCASSRIRNEKLFFGSGTQLSVL.

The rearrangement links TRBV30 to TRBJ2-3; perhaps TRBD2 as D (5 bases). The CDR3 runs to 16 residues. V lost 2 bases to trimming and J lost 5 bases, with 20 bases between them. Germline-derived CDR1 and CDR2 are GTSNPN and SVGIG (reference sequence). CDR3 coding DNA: TGTGCCTGGAGTCTCATCAAACAGCCGGGGAAAGATACGCAGTATTTT. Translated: CAWSLIKQPGKDTQYF.

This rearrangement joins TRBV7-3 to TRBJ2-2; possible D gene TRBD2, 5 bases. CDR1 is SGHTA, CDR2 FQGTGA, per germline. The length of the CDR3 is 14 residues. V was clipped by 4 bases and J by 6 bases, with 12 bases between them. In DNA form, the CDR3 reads TGTGCCAGCAGCTCCAAAGTGAGGGCCGGGGAGCTGTTTTTT. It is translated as CASSSKVRAGELFF.

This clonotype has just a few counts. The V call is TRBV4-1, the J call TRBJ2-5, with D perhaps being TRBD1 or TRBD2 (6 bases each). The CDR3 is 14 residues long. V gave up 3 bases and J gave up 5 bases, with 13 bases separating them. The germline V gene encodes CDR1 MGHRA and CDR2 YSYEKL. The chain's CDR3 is CASSQHGGQETQYF. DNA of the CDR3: TGCGCCAGCAGCCAGCATGGGGGGCAGGAGACCCAGTACTTC.

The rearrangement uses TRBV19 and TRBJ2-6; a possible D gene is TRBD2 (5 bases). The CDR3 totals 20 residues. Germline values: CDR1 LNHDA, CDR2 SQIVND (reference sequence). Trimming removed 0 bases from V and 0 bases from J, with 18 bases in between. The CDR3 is CASSIDPKGRESSGANVLTF. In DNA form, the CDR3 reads TGTGCCAGTAGTATAGATCCGAAGGGTCGGGAAAGCTCTGGGGCCAACGTCCTGACTTTC. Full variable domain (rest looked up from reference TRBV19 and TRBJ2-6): DGGITQSPKYLFRKEGQNVTLSCEQNLNHDAMYWYRQDPGQGLRLIYYSQIVNDFQKGDIAEGYSVSREKKESFPLTVTSAQKNPTAFYLCASSIDPKGRESSGANVLTFGAGSRLTVL.

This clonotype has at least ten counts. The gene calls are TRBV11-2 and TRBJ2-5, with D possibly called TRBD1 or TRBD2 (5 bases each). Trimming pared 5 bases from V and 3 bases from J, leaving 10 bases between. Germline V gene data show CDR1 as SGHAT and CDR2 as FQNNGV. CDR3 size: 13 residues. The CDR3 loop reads CASSGDLEETQYF. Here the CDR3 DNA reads TGTGCCAGCAGCGGGGACCTAGAAGAGACCCAGTACTTC.

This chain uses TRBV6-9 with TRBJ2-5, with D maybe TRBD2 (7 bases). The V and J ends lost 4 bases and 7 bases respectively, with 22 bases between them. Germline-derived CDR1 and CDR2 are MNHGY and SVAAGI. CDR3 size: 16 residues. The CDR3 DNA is TGTGCCAGCAGTTTCAATTCACAGGGAGGGGGGAGGACCCAGTACTTC. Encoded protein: CASSFNSQGGGRTQYF.

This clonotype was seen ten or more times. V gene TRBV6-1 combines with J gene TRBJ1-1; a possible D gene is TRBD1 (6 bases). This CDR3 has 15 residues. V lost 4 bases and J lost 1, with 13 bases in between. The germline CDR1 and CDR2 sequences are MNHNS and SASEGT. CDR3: CASSGGAGRNTEAFF. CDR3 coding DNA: TGTGCCAGCAGTGGGGGGGCGGGGCGGAACACTGAAGCTTTCTTT.

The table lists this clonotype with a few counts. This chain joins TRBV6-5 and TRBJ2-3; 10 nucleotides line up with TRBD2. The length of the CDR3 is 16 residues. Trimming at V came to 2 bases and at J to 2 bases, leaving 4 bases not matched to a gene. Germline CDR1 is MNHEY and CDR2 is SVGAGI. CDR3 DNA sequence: TGTGCCAGCAGTTACACCCTAGCGGGAGTCACAGATACGCAGTATTTT. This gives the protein CASSYTLAGVTDTQYF.